The 20 T cell receptor beta chains listed next were all sequenced from one sample in a study of Graves' ophthalmopathy and Graves' hyperthyroidism. RNA transcripts served as template for amplifying TCR beta CDR3 sequences. HTBI-primed RT-PCR formed the first round, and a multiplex PCR formed the second. Via MiXCR, TCRdb re-called the multiplex PCR reads, giving one row per CDR3 protein. The table has 580,000 or so distinct CDR3 sequences, 39% seen once. Sequences were obtained from peripheral blood or thyroid tissue (not recorded which). All receptors come from an adult man with Graves' hyperthyroidism.

This chain uses TRBV7-9 with TRBJ1-2; TRBD1 agrees at 12 bases. This CDR3 has 16 amino acids. In germline, CDR1 is SEHNR, CDR2 FQNEAQ (reference sequence). The ends lost 4 bases at V and 5 bases at J; junction bases unmatched: 8. As DNA, the CDR3 is TGTGCCAGCAGCTCGACGAGGGACAGGGGGCCTTATGGCTACACCTTC. It translates to CASSSTRDRGPYGYTF.

This clonotype was detected a few times. The chain is built from TRBV5-4 and TRBJ2-7; no clear D gene. Germline assignment: CDR1 SGHNT and CDR2 YYREEE (reference sequence). Trimming took 4 bases from V and 2 from J, leaving 16 bases between them. This CDR3 contains 15 residues. CDR3 residues: CASSRQDSFTYEQYF. CDR3 sequence (DNA): TGTGCCAGCAGCCGTCAGGATTCATTCACCTACGAGCAGTACTTC.

The chain is built from TRBV25-1 and TRBJ2-2, with D perhaps matching TRBD2 (5 bases). This CDR3 has 16 amino acids. Per germline, CDR1 MGHDK and CDR2 SYGVNS. Trimming shortened V by 6 bases and J by 0 bases, and 14 bases separated the two germline ends. CDR3 coding DNA: TGTGCCAGCAGCCCAAGAGGGAGACCGAACACCGGGGAGCTGTTTTTT. Protein: CASSPRGRPNTGELFF. Using reference TRBV25-1 and TRBJ2-2 for the parts outside the CDR3, the full variable domain is EADIYQTPRYLVIGTGKKITLECSQTMGHDKMYWYQQDPGMELHLIHYSYGVNSTEKGDLSSESTVSRIRTEHFPLTLESARPSHTSQYLCASSPRGRPNTGELFFGEGSRLTVL.

The table lists this clonotype with a few counts. DNA of the CDR3: TGTGCCATCAGGGGGACTAGCGGGAGAACAGATACGCAGTATTTT. It yields the protein CAIRGTSGRTDTQYF. The V gene is TRBV10-3, the J gene TRBJ2-3, with 14 bases that match TRBD2. Germline CDR1 and CDR2: ENHRY and SYGVKD. Trimming removed 6 bases from V and 3 bases from J; junction bases left unmatched: 2. The CDR3 spans 15 residues.

This clonotype was picked up one time. The V gene is TRBV5-1, the J gene TRBJ2-1; 7 bases line up with TRBD2. The CDR3 totals 16 residues. Per germline, CDR1 SGHRS and CDR2 YFSETQ. Losses at the gene ends were 4 bases for V and 8 bases for J; bases not matched to a gene: 15. The CDR3 DNA follows: TGCGCCAGCAGCCCGCGCCCTGGCGGGAGAGGCGATGAGCAGTTCTTC. Translated: CASSPRPGGRGDEQFF.

The CDR3 sequence is CASSFTGTSGSSFQETQYF. The CDR3 coding sequence is TGTGCCAGCAGCTTCACCGGGACTAGCGGGAGTAGTTTCCAAGAGACCCAGTACTTC. The V gene is TRBV7-3, the J gene TRBJ2-5, with 14 bases matching TRBD2. The CDR3 totals 19 residues. The germline V gene has CDR1 SGHTA and CDR2 FQGTGA. With 3 bases clipped from V and 1 base from J, the junction kept 10 bases outside the gene matches.

The chain recombines TRBV29-1 with TRBJ2-1, with 8 bases aligning to TRBD2. CDR3 length: 14 amino acids. Germline V gene data show CDR1 as SQVTM and CDR2 as ANQGSEA. Losses at the gene ends were 8 bases for V and 8 bases for J; bases not matched to a gene: 14. The CDR3 loop reads CSSFGLAPGDEQFF. In DNA, the CDR3 is TGCAGCTCCTTCGGACTAGCCCCTGGGGATGAGCAGTTCTTC.

Comments on this clonotype: Sequence at one end of the junction differs from germline and may be a read error. V gene TRBV10-3 combines with J gene TRBJ2-5; D remains ambiguous. CDR1 and CDR2 from the germline V gene are ENHRY and SYGVKD. This CDR3 comprises 15 residues. CDR3 region: CATSEIGVGQETQYF. The CDR3 DNA follows: TGTGCCACCAGTGAAATTGGGGTCGGGCAAGAGACCCAGTACTTC.

This clonotype was seen only a few times. The chain uses TRBV20-1 and TRBJ1-1, with 7 bases identical to TRBD1. CDR1 DFQATT and CDR2 SNEGSKA come from the germline V gene (reference sequence). There are 16 residues in the CDR3. Trimming removed 3 bases from V and 3 bases from J; junction bases left unmatched: 13. The CDR3 here is CSARDGAQGGYTEAFF. In nucleotides, the CDR3 is TGCAGTGCTAGGGATGGGGCCCAGGGGGGTTACACTGAAGCTTTCTTT.

This clonotype was picked up many times. One end of the junction fails to match germline, which may point to a read error. V and J are TRBV5-8 and TRBJ2-5; D gene ambiguous. The CDR3 length is 13 residues. The germline V gene encodes CDR1 SGHTS and CDR2 YDEGEE. The CDR3 DNA sequence: TGTGCCAGCACCTTGGGATATAACCAGACCCAGTACTTC. Translating gives CASTLGYNQTQYF.

In this sample, this clonotype turned up many times. The chain joins TRBV19 to TRBJ1-2; 7 nucleotides agree with TRBD1. The CDR3 consists of 15 residues. The J segment lost 6 bases and the V segment lost 6 bases, leaving 13 bases of the junction unmatched. Germline CDR1 is LNHDA and CDR2 is SQIVND (reference sequence). Here the CDR3 reads CASRPTSDRRDGYTF. In DNA, the CDR3 is TGTGCCAGTAGACCAACTTCGGACAGGAGGGATGGCTACACCTTC.

The chain has TRBV20-1 and TRBJ2-3, with TRBD2 matching 8 bases. Trimming removed 0 bases from V and 1 base from J; junction bases left unmatched: 6. Germline V gives CDR1 DFQATT, CDR2 SNEGSKA (reference sequence). CDR3 length equals 16 residues. The CDR3 region is CSARDLLAARTDTQYF. The CDR3 DNA follows: TGCAGTGCTAGAGATTTACTAGCGGCCCGCACAGATACGCAGTATTTT.

This clonotype was found many times. The chain uses TRBV2 and TRBJ1-6; no clear D gene. Germline V gene data show CDR1 as SNHLY and CDR2 as FYNNEI. There are 18 residues in the CDR3. Deletions cut 2 bases from V and 7 bases from J, with 21 bases between. CDR3 coding DNA: TGTGCCAGCAGTGAACGTTCTACGGGGAAGACGGGGAATTCACCCCTCCACTTT. Its protein is CASSERSTGKTGNSPLHF.

This clonotype was picked up many times. The rearrangement links TRBV10-3 to TRBJ1-5; a possible D gene is TRBD1 (6 bases). Trimming shortened V by 0 bases and J by 2 bases, and 14 bases separated the two germline ends. Germline V lookup: CDR1 ENHRY, CDR2 SYGVKD. The CDR3 is made up of 17 amino acids. The CDR3 is CAISESKGVVGNQPQHF. CDR3 nucleotide sequence: TGTGCCATCAGTGAGTCGAAGGGGGTGGTCGGCAATCAGCCCCAGCATTTT.

This clonotype was seen just once. This sequence joins TRBV5-1 and TRBJ1-2; tentatively, D is TRBD1 (5 bases). This CDR3 comprises 14 residues. CDR1 is SGHRS, CDR2 YFSETQ, per germline. V was trimmed by 4 bases and J by 5 bases, leaving 15 bases between them. The CDR3 nucleotides are TGCGCCAGCAGCCCCGGGGGGTTACGGTATGGCTACACCTTC. Amino acids: CASSPGGLRYGYTF.

This clonotype was recorded at least ten times. The V call is TRBV2, the J call TRBJ2-7; 8 bases match TRBD1. The CDR3 runs 14 residues. The germline V gene encodes CDR1 SNHLY and CDR2 FYNNEI. The trim removed 5 bases at V and 6 bases at J, leaving 9 bases unmatched. CDR3 nucleotides: TGTGCCAGCAGTTCGACAGGGGAGAGTGGCGAGCAGTACTTC. Translation gives CASSSTGESGEQYF.

This clonotype was recorded many times. The chain couples TRBV14 to TRBJ2-7; possibly TRBD2 for D (6 bases). Looked up from germline, CDR1 is SGHDN and CDR2 is FVKESK. This CDR3 is 15 amino acids long. V was shortened by 1 base and J by 3 bases, with 13 bases between the two germline ends. The DNA for the CDR3 is TGTGCCAGCAGCCAAGGGTTGAGTAGCGGCTACGAGCAGTACTTC. Its translation is CASSQGLSSGYEQYF.

At least ten counts were recorded for this clonotype. The chain employs TRBV13 and TRBJ2-5; possible D gene TRBD1, 5 bases. CDR3 length equals 14 residues. Germline CDR1 reads PRHDT; CDR2 reads FYEKMQ (reference sequence). The germline V and J ends were trimmed by 0 bases and 4 bases, with 9 bases remaining between them. For the CDR3, the DNA is TGTGCCAGCAGCTTAGGCAGGGTGAGAGAGACCCAGTACTTC. Its translation is CASSLGRVRETQYF.

The V and J genes are TRBV2 and TRBJ1-6; weak D call: TRBD1 (5 bases). Trimming pared 8 bases from V and 7 bases from J, leaving 15 bases between. The CDR3 extends over 14 amino acids. Germline CDR1 and CDR2: SNHLY and FYNNEI. The CDR3 sequence is CASSPRGQNSPLHF. CDR3 coding DNA: TGTGCCAGCTCACCAAGGGGCCAGAATTCACCCCTCCACTTT.

This clonotype was counted many times. The V gene is TRBV6-5, the J gene TRBJ1-2; D is undetermined. V lost 2 bases to trimming and J lost 6 bases, with 13 bases between them. The CDR3 has 14 residues. Looked up from germline, CDR1 is MNHEY and CDR2 is SVGAGI. The CDR3 DNA follows: TGTGCCAGCAGTTACCGACTGGGCTTTGATGGCTACACCTTC. Translated: CASSYRLGFDGYTF.